A single sample is the source of the 3 T cell receptor beta chains below, sequenced in a study of OX40 agonist ivuxolimab in advanced cancers. Generated by immunoSEQ multiplex PCR, the TCRdb table keeps only in-frame clones and is missing some. Here the sample spans roughly 74,000 clones, about 94% being singletons. Source: CD4+ or CD8+ T cells sorted from blood, taken in a trial of the OX40 agonist ivuxolimab. The receptor source for this set is an adult with an advanced solid tumor such as melanoma, head and neck, liver or kidney cancer.

This chain joins TRBV4-1 and TRBJ1-4, with no clear D. The CDR3 runs to 15 residues. The V end lost 0 bases, the J end lost 7 bases, and 12 bases lay between the germline ends. Looked up from germline, CDR1 is MGHRA and CDR2 is YSYEKL. DNA of the CDR3: TGCGCCAGCAGCCAAGATCGGTCGATAGGTGAAAAACTGTTTTTT. This encodes CASSQDRSIGEKLFF.

This clone came up once. The chain has TRBV7-9 and TRBJ2-7; 7 bases line up with TRBD2. V dropped 2 bases and J dropped 4; count of bases not matched to a gene: 5. Per germline, CDR1 SEHNR and CDR2 FQNEAQ (reference sequence). The CDR3 spans 14 residues. The CDR3: CASSLSRGEYEQYF. In DNA form, the CDR3 reads TGTGCCAGCAGCTTATCCCGGGGGGAGTACGAGCAGTACTTC.

The J gene is TRBJ2-1, the V gene TRBV7-9; tentative D call: TRBD1 (6 bases). The V gene lost 4 bases and the J gene lost 7 bases, with 17 bases spanning the gap. This CDR3 is 15 amino acids long. Germline V gene lookup returns CDR1 SEHNR and CDR2 FQNEAQ (reference sequence). In DNA, the CDR3 is TGTGCCAGCAGCTCAACAGGGTTGGGAAGAAATGAGCAGTTCTTC. Protein: CASSSTGLGRNEQFF.